The 28 T cell receptor beta chains below all came from one sample that was sequenced in a study of T-cell reconstitution after alpha-beta-depleted transplantation in children. This sample's TCRbeta library carried unique molecular identifier barcodes. Each CDR3 protein gets one entry after TCRdb re-called the PCR reads with MiXCR. The sample lists roughly 500,000 distinct CDR3 sequences, more than 9% occurring once. Here the sequenced sample was PBMCs, taken before TCRalphabeta/CD19-depleted stem cell transplant. These receptors originate from a child younger than 10 with inherited bone marrow failure, due to receive a stem cell transplant.

This clonotype showed up many times. This sequence joins TRBV20-1 and TRBJ2-7; D uncertain. From germline, CDR1 is DFQATT and CDR2 SNEGSKA (reference sequence). V lost 7 bases, J lost 5 bases, and 15 bases lay in between. This CDR3 spans 12 amino acids. This chain's CDR3 is CSVLRETDEQYF. CDR3 sequence (DNA): TGCAGTGTTCTCCGCGAAACAGACGAGCAGTACTTC.

At least ten counts were recorded for this clonotype. The CDR3 reads CASSLGGVSYNEQFF. Here the CDR3 DNA reads TGCGCCAGCAGCTTGGGTGGCGTCTCCTACAATGAGCAGTTCTTC. This chain connects TRBV5-1 to TRBJ2-1; no clear D. CDR3 length: 15 residues. V gave up 0 bases and J gave up 0 bases, with 7 bases separating them. Germline CDR1 SGHRS, CDR2 YFSETQ.

The J gene is TRBJ2-1, the V gene TRBV4-2, with D perhaps TRBD1 (5 bases). The CDR3 has 16 amino acids. Trimming shortened V by 0 bases and J by 7 bases, and 16 bases separated the two germline ends. CDR1 and CDR2 from the germline V gene are LGHNA and YNFKEQ. CDR3 in amino acids: CASSQEEQGGSNEQFF. The CDR3 bases are TGTGCCAGCAGCCAAGAGGAGCAGGGCGGATCGAATGAGCAGTTCTTC.

This clonotype appeared many times. The chain links TRBV20-1 to TRBJ2-7, with TRBD2 matching over 7 bases. Germline lookup yields CDR1 DFQATT and CDR2 SNEGSKA (reference sequence). CDR3 length: 13 residues. V lost 3 bases to trimming and J lost 6 bases; unmatched junction nucleotides: 8. The DNA for the CDR3 is TGCAGTGCTAGTTGGAGGGGCGGGAGCGAGCAGTACTTC. This gives the protein CSASWRGGSEQYF.

This clonotype appeared a few times. The V and J genes are TRBV18 and TRBJ2-3, with 7 nucleotides matching TRBD1. The junction had 8 bases not matched to a gene; V was cut back by 8 bases and J by 0 bases. The germline gives CDR1 KGHSH, CDR2 LQKENI. The CDR3 has 15 amino acids. For the CDR3, the DNA is TGTGCCAGCGGACGGGACAGAACTAGCACAGATACGCAGTATTTT. Amino acids: CASGRDRTSTDTQYF.

To note about this clonotype: The junction and the germline gene differ at one end; a read error may be behind it. The gene calls are TRBV12-3 or TRBV12-4 and TRBJ1-1, with D possibly TRBD1 on 5 matching bases. CDR3 length: 13 amino acids. The CDR3 region is CASSPQGRTDAFF. The DNA for the CDR3 is TGTGCCAGCAGTCCTCAGGGCCGCACTGACGCTTTCTTT.

J is TRBJ2-3 and V is TRBV7-2, with 8 nucleotides matching TRBD2. The CDR3 contains 18 residues. Trimming took 5 bases from V and 6 from J; bases not matched to a gene: 19. CDR1 and CDR2 (germline): SGHTA, FQGNSA. The CDR3 coding sequence is TGTGCCAGCAGCCAGTTGCCGGGACTAGTCCAAAGAGGGGATACGCAGTATTTT. Its protein is CASSQLPGLVQRGDTQYF.

The rearrangement uses TRBV5-1 and TRBJ2-1; TRBD2 matches at 10 bases. The CDR3 length is 13 residues. Trimming at V came to 4 bases and at J to 13 bases, leaving 8 bases not matched to a gene. Germline loops: CDR1 SGHRS, CDR2 YFSETQ. The CDR3 sequence is CASSAETSGYQFF. For the CDR3, the DNA is TGCGCCAGCAGCGCGGAGACTAGCGGGTACCAGTTCTTC.

This clonotype came up a few times. CDR3 sequence (DNA): TGTGCCAGCAGCACCTGGCCGGGAGGGATGGGGGGCTACACCTTC. Its protein product is CASSTWPGGMGGYTF. V gene TRBV7-2 combines with J gene TRBJ1-2; D not certain. Trimming cost V 5 bases and J 8 bases, with 21 bases left between them. Germline assignment: CDR1 SGHTA and CDR2 FQGNSA. The CDR3 is 15 amino acids. Full variable domain (remainder filled in from reference TRBV7-2 and TRBJ1-2): GAGVSQSPSNKVTEKGKDVELRCDPISGHTALYWYRQSLGQGLEFLIYFQGNSAPDKSGLPSDRFSAERTGGSVSTLTIQRTQQEDSAVYLCASSTWPGGMGGYTFGSGTRLTVV.

This clonotype was picked up a small number of times. The gene calls are TRBV7-2 and TRBJ2-1; D ambiguous. This CDR3 has 16 residues. V was shortened by 1 base and J by 2 bases, with 12 bases between the two germline ends. In germline, CDR1 is SGHTA, CDR2 FQGNSA. CDR3: CASSLVGRFTYNEQFF. The CDR3 nucleotides read TGTGCCAGCAGCTTAGTTGGGCGGTTCACCTACAATGAGCAGTTCTTC.

There are many counts of this clonotype. CDR3 bases: TGTGCCAGCTCCCCCATGGACAGGGACCCTTACGAGCAGTACTTC. Protein: CASSPMDRDPYEQYF. The chain carries TRBV18 and TRBJ2-7; 8 bases line up with TRBD1. The germline V gene encodes CDR1 KGHSH and CDR2 LQKENI. J lost 4 bases, V lost 6 bases, and 11 bases had no gene match. This CDR3 contains 15 residues.

Note on this clonotype: A much larger clone is a single base away; this may be a read error. V is TRBV5-1 and J is TRBJ2-1; 7 bases agree with TRBD2. CDR1 and CDR2 (germline): SGHRS, YFSETQ. The CDR3 contains 14 residues. The junction had 10 bases not matched to a gene; V was cut back by 7 bases and J by 6 bases. DNA for the CDR3: TGCGCCAGCGGCCTCTCGGGACTAACCAATGAGCAGTTCTTC. Encoded protein: CASGLSGLTNEQFF.

The chain carries TRBV20-1 and TRBJ2-7; 8 nucleotides line up with TRBD1. CDR1 and CDR2 (germline): DFQATT, SNEGSKA (reference sequence). J was trimmed by 5 bases and V by 6 bases; bases with no gene match: 12. The CDR3 totals 14 residues. Here the CDR3 DNA reads TGCAGTGCGGACCGACAGGGGTATGGGGACGAGCAGTACTTC. Its protein product is CSADRQGYGDEQYF.

This rearrangement joins TRBV29-1 to TRBJ1-2; D remains unclear. The V gene lost 0 bases and the J gene lost 2 bases, with 10 bases spanning the gap. This CDR3 has 14 amino acids. The germline V gene has CDR1 SQVTM and CDR2 ANQGSEA. DNA for the CDR3: TGCAGCGTTGAAGAGACACCCCCCAACTATGGCTACACCTTC. It yields the protein CSVEETPPNYGYTF.

This clonotype has just a few counts. The rearrangement joins TRBV12-3 or TRBV12-4 to TRBJ1-3; TRBD1 aligns across 7 bases. Trimming cost V 6 bases and J 4 bases; bases outside gene matches: 21. This CDR3 is 19 amino acids long. The CDR3 loop is CASSSLNYRGRVLGNTIYF. For the CDR3, the DNA is TGTGCCAGCAGCTCACTAAATTACAGGGGAAGGGTTTTGGGAAACACCATATATTTT.

This clonotype was seen at least ten times. The genes are TRBV6-1 and TRBJ2-1, with 8 bases identical to TRBD2. From germline, CDR1 is MNHNS and CDR2 SASEGT. This CDR3 comprises 14 residues. Trimming cost V 6 bases and J 7 bases; bases outside gene matches: 8. DNA of the CDR3: TGTGCCAGCAGAGGAAAGCGGGAGCGGAATGAGCAGTTCTTC. Protein product: CASRGKRERNEQFF.

This clonotype has just a few counts. The chain links TRBV7-9 to TRBJ2-7, with D perhaps given as TRBD1 or TRBD2 (5 bases each). CDR1 is SEHNR and CDR2 is FQNEAQ in the germline V gene (reference sequence). This CDR3 comprises 14 residues. The V end was cut by 1 base, the J end by 5 bases, with 12 bases between. In DNA, the CDR3 is TGTGCCAGCAGCTTAGGACGGGACGGCAACGAGCAGTACTTC. Translating it yields CASSLGRDGNEQYF.

This clonotype was found many times. The chain is built from TRBV20-1 and TRBJ2-5; D could derive from TRBD1 or TRBD2 (6 bases each). Germline values: CDR1 DFQATT, CDR2 SNEGSKA (reference sequence). This CDR3 spans 14 amino acids. Between the trimmed V and J ends, which lost 6 bases and 5 bases, there was a span of 19 bases. The CDR3, as DNA: TGCAGTGCCCGAAAGCCCGGGGGCAGGGAGACCCAGTACTTC. Protein: CSARKPGGRETQYF.

At least ten counts were recorded for this clonotype. The rearrangement links TRBV4-3 to TRBJ2-1; a weak D match, TRBD2 (6 bases). This CDR3 region has 16 residues. Germline-derived CDR1 and CDR2 are LGHNA and YSLEER. V gave up 0 bases and J gave up 5 bases, with 14 bases separating them. The CDR3 reads CASSQDFRGSDNEQFF. CDR3 DNA: TGCGCCAGCAGCCAAGATTTCCGGGGGAGCGACAATGAGCAGTTCTTC.

This clonotype has only a few counts. J is TRBJ2-7 and V is TRBV19, with D perhaps matching TRBD2 (5 bases). CDR3 length: 12 residues. CDR1 is LNHDA and CDR2 is SQIVND in the germline V gene (reference sequence). Trimming pared 6 bases from V and 5 bases from J, leaving 11 bases between. CDR3 coding DNA: TGTGCCAGTAGCCAAACTAGGAACGAGCAGTACTTC. It yields the protein CASSQTRNEQYF.

This clonotype was detected only once. The rearrangement joins TRBV20-1 to TRBJ2-3, with a weak D call TRBD2 (6 bases). CDR3 length equals 15 residues. The V end lost 4 bases, the J end lost 7 bases, and 21 bases lay between the germline ends. Germline V CDR1 and CDR2: DFQATT, SNEGSKA (reference sequence). The CDR3 coding sequence is TGCAGTGCTATGAGGGGCGGGAAGATCGGGAATACGCAGTATTTT. It specifies CSAMRGGKIGNTQYF.

This clonotype has a count of ten or more. The chain joins TRBV27 to TRBJ1-3; D gene unclear. This CDR3 contains 12 residues. In germline, CDR1 is MNHEY, CDR2 SMNVEV (reference sequence). V was shortened by 8 bases and J by 0 bases, with 5 bases between the two germline ends. CDR3 nucleotides: TGTGCCAGCGCGAGCTCTGGAAACACCATATATTTT. It codes for CASASSGNTIYF.

This clonotype was observed many times. The chain joins TRBV6-6 to TRBJ2-3; possibly TRBD2 for D (7 bases). Germline lookup yields CDR1 MNHNY and CDR2 SVGAGI (reference sequence). V was pared by 7 bases and J by 6 bases, with 14 bases between. This CDR3 is built from 13 residues. The chain's CDR3 is CASKGGGTDTQYF. The CDR3 nucleotides are TGTGCCAGCAAAGGGGGGGGTACGGATACGCAGTATTTT.

V is TRBV5-1 and J is TRBJ2-1, with 7 bases aligning to TRBD2. The CDR3 spans 17 residues. V shed 4 bases, J shed 0 bases, and the junction held 10 bases outside the gene matches. The V gene's germline CDR1 is SGHRS and CDR2 YFSETQ. CDR3 nucleotides: TGCGCCAGCAGCCCGGAAGCGGGACCAAGCTCCTACAATGAGCAGTTCTTC. Residues: CASSPEAGPSSYNEQFF.

V and J are TRBV7-2 and TRBJ2-1, with TRBD2 matching 8 bases. The CDR3 is made up of 18 amino acids. After removal of 6 bases from V and 3 bases from J, the junction contained 16 bases not matched to a gene. Germline V gene data show CDR1 as SGHTA and CDR2 as FQGNSA. For the CDR3, the DNA is TGTGCCAGCAGACGAGCGGGGGTAAGAGGGAGCCACTACAATGAGCAGTTCTTC. Translation gives CASRRAGVRGSHYNEQFF.

This clonotype was picked up a small number of times. This chain links TRBV7-2 with TRBJ2-7, with 10 bases lining up with TRBD2. The CDR3 is made up of 15 amino acids. The trim removed 3 bases at V and 2 bases at J, leaving 4 bases unmatched. Germline V lookup: CDR1 SGHTA, CDR2 FQGNSA. The DNA for the CDR3 is TGTGCCAGCAGCTTTTCAGCGGGAGGGACCTACGAGCAGTACTTC. Its protein is CASSFSAGGTYEQYF.

This clonotype was counted many times. The chain links TRBV29-1 to TRBJ2-1; maybe TRBD2 (5 bases). This CDR3 is built from 15 residues. V was shortened by 3 bases and J by 0 bases, with 12 bases between the two germline ends. Germline V gene data show CDR1 as SQVTM and CDR2 as ANQGSEA. The CDR3 loop reads CSVDGVQSSYNEQFF. The DNA of the CDR3 is TGCAGCGTTGACGGGGTCCAGAGCTCCTACAATGAGCAGTTCTTC.

This clonotype was detected ten times or more. V gene TRBV29-1 combines with J gene TRBJ2-2, with 8 bases lining up with TRBD2. The CDR3 extends over 14 amino acids. V shed 8 bases, J shed 2 bases, and the junction held 7 bases outside the gene matches. Per the germline V gene, CDR1 is SQVTM and CDR2 is ANQGSEA. CDR3 coding DNA: TGCAGCTTCTACCGGGGGGGTAACACCGGGGAGCTGTTTTTT. This sequence encodes CSFYRGGNTGELFF.